The rows below give T cell receptor beta chains drawn from one sample of a study of regulatory T cells in long-lasting Graves disease. TCRdb re-derived calls from the multiplex PCR reads in MiXCR, one entry per CDR3 protein. The data hold 350,000 to 450,000 distinct CDR3 sequences, with 16% observed a single time. These data were also reused for a study on T cells in Graves' hyperthyroidism and ophthalmopathy.

Material: peripheral blood mononuclear cells (PBMCs), obtained at new diagnosis, from a patient treated with antithyroid drugs. Receptors originate from a man aged 40-49 years with Graves disease. Each CDR3 is given with its conserved first and last residue. D genes are given only for firm matches.

len: 15
d_gene: TRBD1
j_gene: TRBJ2-2
v_gene: TRBV5-1
CDR3aa: CASSSDRANTGELFF

len: 16
d_gene: TRBD2
j_gene: TRBJ2-5
v_gene: TRBV3-1
CDR3aa: CASSQDLTSGRLIQYF

len: 15
d_gene: .
j_gene: TRBJ2-1
v_gene: TRBV11-2
CDR3aa: CASSYLRGPYNEQFF

len: 17
d_gene: TRBD2
j_gene: TRBJ2-2
v_gene: TRBV7-8
CDR3aa: CASSLGASGIHTGELFF

len: 16
d_gene: TRBD2
j_gene: TRBJ2-7
v_gene: TRBV24-1
CDR3aa: CATSDFNQRGKREQYF

len: 16
d_gene: TRBD2
j_gene: TRBJ2-1
v_gene: TRBV28
CDR3aa: CASRTQRGGAYNEQFF

len: 15
d_gene: TRBD1
j_gene: TRBJ1-1
v_gene: TRBV12-3/TRBV12-4
CDR3aa: CASSFTGGVWTEAFF

len: 15
d_gene: TRBD2
j_gene: TRBJ2-2
v_gene: TRBV6-1
CDR3aa: CASSEAGGWAGELFF

len: 17
d_gene: TRBD2
j_gene: TRBJ2-3
v_gene: TRBV5-1
CDR3aa: CASSQVERGGSTDTQYF

len: 17
d_gene: TRBD1
j_gene: TRBJ2-1
v_gene: TRBV5-1
CDR3aa: CASSLAGTASSYNEQFF

len: 14
d_gene: .
j_gene: TRBJ2-7
v_gene: TRBV29-1
CDR3aa: CSVVGYLPPYEQYF

len: 14
d_gene: TRBD1
j_gene: TRBJ2-2
v_gene: TRBV6-2/TRBV6-3
CDR3aa: CASSYRGHTGELFF

len: 15
d_gene: TRBD2
j_gene: TRBJ2-1
v_gene: TRBV20-1
CDR3aa: CSAETSVASYNEQFF

len: 16
d_gene: TRBD2
j_gene: TRBJ2-3
v_gene: TRBV6-1
CDR3aa: CASRGLLAGGTDTQYF

len: 14
d_gene: TRBD1
j_gene: TRBJ2-1
v_gene: TRBV7-3
CDR3aa: CASSSGQSNNEQFF

len: 14
d_gene: .
j_gene: TRBJ1-3
v_gene: TRBV7-2
CDR3aa: CASSPSRLENTIYF

len: 14
d_gene: .
j_gene: TRBJ2-7
v_gene: TRBV4-1
CDR3aa: CASSQGEQTYEQYF

len: 13
d_gene: .
j_gene: TRBJ2-1
v_gene: TRBV4-2
CDR3aa: CASSHAEVAEQFF

len: 15
d_gene: .
j_gene: TRBJ1-1
v_gene: TRBV9
CDR3aa: CASSPTHGLNTEAFF

len: 13
d_gene: .
j_gene: TRBJ2-5
v_gene: TRBV4-1
CDR3aa: CASSQGYLETQYF

len: 14
d_gene: TRBD1
j_gene: .
v_gene: TRBV7-2
CDR3aa: CASSLATGVEAQYF

len: 15
d_gene: TRBD1
j_gene: TRBJ2-5
v_gene: TRBV7-8
CDR3aa: CASSGGRGHSETQYF